Each of the 28 T cell receptor beta chains below was sequenced from the same sample in a study of cytomegalovirus exposure and HLA in healthy donors. PCR amplification relied on 60 Vbeta primers (plus 13 Jbeta primers). The assay was immunoSEQ multiplex PCR, and TCRdb's table has in-frame clones only and misses some. The repertoire holds about 300,000 clones, with roughly 89% as singletons. Material for sequencing was PBMCs. Receptor source: a man aged 35 to 55 in good health and CMV-seropositive.

This clone turned up a few times. The gene calls are TRBV28 and TRBJ1-2; D might be TRBD1 (5 bases). This CDR3 spans 14 amino acids. Trimming pared 7 bases from V and 4 bases from J, leaving 16 bases between. Germline V gives CDR1 MDHEN, CDR2 SYDVKM. In nucleotides, the CDR3 is TGTGCCAGCACTCTAGCGGGGGTTGGCTATGGCTACACCTTC. This gives the protein CASTLAGVGYGYTF.

The chain couples TRBV10-3 to TRBJ2-3; TRBD1 matches at 7 bases. Unmatched junction bases numbered 8, after V lost 10 bases and J lost 4 bases. There are 13 residues in the CDR3. Germline CDR1 reads ENHRY; CDR2 reads SYGVKD. In DNA form, the CDR3 reads TGTGCCAGTTCACAGGGGATCCCAGATACGCAGTATTTT. This encodes CASSQGIPDTQYF.

The chain recombines TRBV7-2 with TRBJ1-5; no definite D call. Trimming left V 2 bases short and J 7 bases short, with 9 bases between. The CDR3 sequence is 13 residues long. The germline V gene has CDR1 SGHTA and CDR2 FQGNSA. CDR3 in amino acids: CASSLTVVQPQHF. The CDR3 bases are TGTGCCAGCAGCTTAACGGTGGTGCAGCCCCAGCATTTT. Supplemented by reference TRBV7-2 and TRBJ1-5, the full variable domain reads GAGVSQSPSNKVTEKGKDVELRCDPISGHTALYWYRQSLGQGLEFLIYFQGNSAPDKSGLPSDRFSAERTGGSVSTLTIQRTQQEDSAVYLCASSLTVVQPQHFGDGTRLSIL.

This chain uses TRBV27 with TRBJ2-7; 9 nucleotides align to TRBD1. Germline-derived CDR1 and CDR2 are MNHEY and SMNVEV (reference sequence). V trimming: 6 bases; J trimming: 10 bases; junction bases outside the gene matches: 13. This CDR3 region has 14 residues. CDR3 loop: CASRHTGGQLPQYF. DNA of the CDR3: TGTGCCAGCAGGCATACAGGGGGCCAACTCCCCCAGTACTTC.

In DNA form, the CDR3 reads TGTGCCAGCAGTCTGGGCTCCGGACTAGCCCTTTCAAGCTCCTACAATGAGCAGTTCTTC. Encoded protein: CASSLGSGLALSSSYNEQFF. This chain connects TRBV27 to TRBJ2-1; 8 bases map to TRBD2. Germline CDR1 reads MNHEY; CDR2 reads SMNVEV (reference sequence). The CDR3 is 20 amino acids. V shed 5 bases, J shed 0 bases, and the junction held 18 bases outside the gene matches.

This chain links TRBV2 with TRBJ2-7, with D possibly matching TRBD2 (6 bases). The V gene lost 4 bases and the J gene lost 0 bases, with 10 bases spanning the gap. Germline V gene lookup returns CDR1 SNHLY and CDR2 FYNNEI. The CDR3 spans 14 residues. CDR3 amino acids: CASSGDFNSYEQYF. The CDR3 nucleotides read TGTGCCAGCAGTGGGGACTTCAACTCCTACGAGCAGTACTTC. Full variable domain (remainder filled in from reference TRBV2 and TRBJ2-7): EPEVTQTPSHQVTQMGQEVILRCVPISNHLYFYWYRQILGQKVEFLVSFYNNEISEKSEIFDDQFSVERPDGSNFTLKIRSTKLEDSAMYFCASSGDFNSYEQYFGPGTRLTVT.

V is TRBV6-1 and J is TRBJ2-1, with 8 bases identical to TRBD2. Germline values: CDR1 MNHNS, CDR2 SASEGT. Unmatched junction bases numbered 12, after V lost 0 bases and J lost 2 bases. This CDR3 is built from 19 residues. CDR3 bases: TGTGCCAGCAGTGAAGCGCTTCGTAGAGCGGGAGCCCCCTACAATGAGCAGTTCTTC. It translates to CASSEALRRAGAPYNEQFF.

This clone was recorded once. Other nucleotide sequences from this sample produce the same CDR3. The chain has TRBV7-9 and TRBJ1-2, with D hard to call. V lost 1 base, J lost 2 bases, and 5 bases lay in between. Looked up from germline, CDR1 is SEHNR and CDR2 is FQNEAQ (reference sequence). The CDR3 is 13 amino acids. The DNA for the CDR3 is TGTGCCAGCAGCTTAGGACAAAACTATGGCTACACCTTC. It encodes CASSLGQNYGYTF.

As for this clone: Compared with germline, one end of the junction differs, possibly owing to a read error. V and J are TRBV6-1 and TRBJ1-5; TRBD1 agrees at 7 bases. Germline CDR1 is MNHNS and CDR2 is SASEGT. The length of the CDR3 is 14 residues. The DNA of the CDR3 is TGTGCCAGCCTCCCGAGGGACAGCAGTCAGCCCCAGCATTTT. Translating gives CASLPRDSSQPQHF.

This chain joins TRBV19 and TRBJ2-3; the match to TRBD2 covers 7 bases. Germline CDR1 and CDR2: LNHDA and SQIVND (reference sequence). With V trimmed by 2 bases and J by 2 bases, 16 bases remained unmatched. CDR3 length: 19 residues. The CDR3 loop reads CASSIFSRLGAGLTDTQYF. For the CDR3, the DNA is TGTGCCAGTAGTATATTCTCTCGGTTAGGAGCGGGGCTCACAGATACGCAGTATTTT.

The chain combines TRBV29-1 with TRBJ2-4; no clear D. Looked up from germline, CDR1 is SQVTM and CDR2 is ANQGSEA. V shed 0 bases and J shed 0 bases, with 6 bases lying between them. The CDR3 spans 14 residues. The CDR3 bases are TGCAGCGTTGAAGACAGGATAGCCAAAAACATTCAGTACTTC. This sequence encodes CSVEDRIAKNIQYF.

The chain carries TRBV7-3 and TRBJ2-7; 9 nucleotides line up with TRBD1. V gave up 2 bases and J gave up 3 bases; unmatched junction bases: 5. CDR3 size: 15 residues. CDR1 SGHTA and CDR2 FQGTGA come from the germline V gene. This CDR3 is CASSLFPTGGYEQYF. DNA of the CDR3: TGTGCCAGCAGCTTATTTCCGACAGGGGGCTACGAGCAGTACTTC.

The V call is TRBV6-4, the J call TRBJ1-2; weak D call: TRBD1 (6 bases). Germline V CDR1 and CDR2: MRHNA, SNTAGT. V was trimmed by 2 bases and J by 4 bases, leaving 17 bases between them. The CDR3 contains 16 residues. CDR3 DNA sequence: TGTGCCAGCAGTGACCATGTTTGGACAGTATCCTATGGCTACACCTTC. Translated: CASSDHVWTVSYGYTF.

The rearrangement links TRBV10-1 to TRBJ1-1; tentative D call: TRBD1 (6 bases). The germline V and J ends were trimmed by 4 bases and 4 bases, with 25 bases remaining between them. This CDR3 is 18 amino acids long. Germline CDR1 WNHNN, CDR2 SYGVQD (reference sequence). CDR3 in DNA: TGCGCCAGCAGTGCGCCTGGGGGCGCGTTGGGGTTTATCACTGAAGCTTTCTTT. As protein: CASSAPGGALGFITEAFF.

The chain has TRBV5-5 and TRBJ2-6, with D possibly TRBD1 on 5 matching bases. The germline CDR1 and CDR2 sequences are SGHKS and YYEKEE (reference sequence). The CDR3 runs to 17 residues. Trimming removed 2 bases at V and 3 bases at J, with 15 bases between. CDR3 loop: CASSFLGQGNGANVLTF. CDR3 coding DNA: TGTGCCAGCAGCTTTTTGGGGCAGGGCAATGGGGCCAACGTCCTGACTTTC. Combining the CDR3 with reference TRBV5-5 and TRBJ2-6 gives the whole variable domain DAGVTQSPTHLIKTRGQQVTLRCSPISGHKSVSWYQQVLGQGPQFIFQYYEKEERGRGNFPDRFSARQFPNYSSELNVNALLLGDSALYLCASSFLGQGNGANVLTFGAGSRLTVL.

The V call is TRBV4-1, the J call TRBJ2-5; 15 nucleotides agree with TRBD2. The tail of the sequence fits TRBJ2-7 better, so the J call may be wrong. Germline CDR1 and CDR2: MGHRA and YSYEKL. The CDR3 is 15 amino acids. As DNA, the CDR3 is TGCGCCAGCAGCCACGGACTAGCGGGAGGGTACGAGCAGTACTTC. Its translation: CASSHGLAGGYEQYF.

V and J are TRBV6-6 and TRBJ2-2; a possible D gene is TRBD2 (6 bases). Germline V gene sequence: CDR1 MNHNY, CDR2 SVGAGI (reference sequence). This CDR3 comprises 14 residues. Trimming pared 1 base from V and 7 bases from J, leaving 10 bases between. The CDR3 coding sequence is TGTGCCAGCAGTTACTATCGGGAGCACGGGGAGCTGTTTTTT. Its protein product is CASSYYREHGELFF.

The chain uses TRBV28 and TRBJ2-1; 12 nucleotides match TRBD2. The junction had 4 bases not matched to a gene; V was cut back by 6 bases and J by 1 base. Germline lookup yields CDR1 MDHEN and CDR2 SYDVKM. The CDR3 contains 16 residues. The CDR3 DNA is TGTGCCAGCAGGGGCCTAGCGGGAGGGTCCTACAATGAGCAGTTCTTC. Translated, it gives CASRGLAGGSYNEQFF.

The rearrangement joins TRBV27 to TRBJ2-7, with 8 bases identical to TRBD2. The CDR3 has 16 amino acids. The germline CDR1 and CDR2 sequences are MNHEY and SMNVEV (reference sequence). V was clipped by 8 bases and J by 1 base; unmatched bases: 13. CDR3 sequence: CASRPDLGRESYEQYF. DNA for the CDR3: TGTGCCAGCCGGCCCGACCTCGGGAGGGAATCCTACGAGCAGTACTTC.

V and J are TRBV6-5 and TRBJ1-1; TRBD1 agrees at 8 bases. Germline assignment: CDR1 MNHEY and CDR2 SVGAGI. Trimming cost V 6 bases and J 3 bases; bases outside gene matches: 3. This CDR3 is built from 13 residues. The CDR3 DNA follows: TGTGCCAGCAGCTGGGGACAGGACACTGAAGCTTTCTTT. Translated: CASSWGQDTEAFF.

The chain combines TRBV6-6 with TRBJ2-1, with 9 bases that match TRBD1. The germline V gene encodes CDR1 MNHNY and CDR2 SVGAGI (reference sequence). The V and J ends lost 5 bases and 9 bases, in that order; junction bases with no gene match: 8. This CDR3 region has 14 residues. The CDR3, as DNA: TGTGCCAGCAGTAGGGACAGGGCCCTTACTGAGCAGTTCTTC. It codes for CASSRDRALTEQFF.

This clone appeared once. The V call is TRBV25-1, the J call TRBJ2-6; 7 bases are a match to TRBD2. Looked up from germline, CDR1 is MGHDK and CDR2 is SYGVNS. This CDR3 spans 16 amino acids. J was trimmed by 4 bases and V by 1 base; bases with no gene match: 4. CDR3 DNA sequence: TGTGCCAGCAGTGAATGGGAGGGAACCGGGGCCAACGTCCTGACTTTC. Translation gives CASSEWEGTGANVLTF. Based on the CDR3 plus reference TRBV25-1 and TRBJ2-6, the full variable domain is EADIYQTPRYLVIGTGKKITLECSQTMGHDKMYWYQQDPGMELHLIHYSYGVNSTEKGDLSSESTVSRIRTEHFPLTLESARPSHTSQYLCASSEWEGTGANVLTFGAGSRLTVL.

This rearrangement joins TRBV28 to TRBJ2-2; D possibly corresponds to TRBD2 (6 bases). The CDR3 is made up of 15 amino acids. In germline, CDR1 is MDHEN, CDR2 SYDVKM. V gave up 3 bases and J gave up 0 bases, with 8 bases separating them. CDR3 in amino acids: CASSFGTSNTGELFF. In DNA, the CDR3 is TGTGCCAGCAGTTTTGGGACTTCGAACACCGGGGAGCTGTTTTTT. The whole variable domain, filled in from reference TRBV28 and TRBJ2-2, reads DVKVTQSSRYLVKRTGEKVFLECVQDMDHENMFWYRQDPGLGLRLIYFSYDVKMKEKGDIPEGYSVSREKKERFSLILESASTNQTSMYLCASSFGTSNTGELFFGEGSRLTVL.

This chain links TRBV29-1 with TRBJ1-1; the match to TRBD1 covers 8 bases. Trimming at V came to 7 bases and at J to 6 bases, leaving 10 bases not matched to a gene. The germline CDR1 and CDR2 sequences are SQVTM and ANQGSEA. The CDR3 runs 13 residues. The CDR3 DNA reads as TGCAGCGGCCTGACAGGGGCGGGGTCTGAAGCTTTCTTT. Its translation: CSGLTGAGSEAFF.

J is TRBJ2-7 and V is TRBV6-5; 7 bases line up with TRBD1. Germline V CDR1 and CDR2: MNHEY, SVGAGI. After removal of 6 bases from V and 1 base from J, the junction contained 3 bases not matched to a gene. The CDR3 spans 13 residues. CDR3 in amino acids: CASRGTESYEQYF. The DNA for the CDR3 is TGTGCCAGCAGAGGGACAGAATCCTACGAGCAGTACTTC.

This sequence joins TRBV18 and TRBJ2-7; TRBD2 aligns across 13 bases. The length of the CDR3 is 16 residues. Germline loops: CDR1 KGHSH, CDR2 LQKENI. V dropped 3 bases and J dropped 5; count of bases not matched to a gene: 7. The CDR3 is CASSPGLAGLVDEQYF. The CDR3 DNA reads as TGTGCCAGCTCACCGGGACTAGCGGGATTGGTCGACGAGCAGTACTTC.

The chain has TRBV5-8 and TRBJ2-2; 13 nucleotides align to TRBD2. CDR3 size: 15 residues. Per the germline V gene, CDR1 is SGHTS and CDR2 is YDEGEE. Trimming cost V 6 bases and J 6 bases; bases outside gene matches: 5. CDR3 sequence: CASNGLAGASGELFF. The CDR3 DNA reads as TGTGCCAGCAACGGACTAGCGGGAGCTTCCGGGGAGCTGTTTTTT.

The rearrangement links TRBV18 to TRBJ2-7; D might be TRBD2 (5 bases). CDR3 length equals 15 residues. The germline CDR1 and CDR2 sequences are KGHSH and LQKENI. Trimming removed 3 bases at V and 0 bases at J, with 12 bases between. The CDR3: CASSPGELSSYEQYF. The DNA for the CDR3 is TGTGCCAGCTCACCCGGGGAGTTGAGCTCCTACGAGCAGTACTTC.